The 8 T cell receptor beta chains presented below share a single source sample, sequenced in a study of blood T cell repertoires in COVID-19. Repertoires were generated with immunoSEQ multiplex PCR, while TCRdb's copy carries only in-frame clones and drops some. Of approximately 44,000 clones listed, around 83% were seen once; the top ten hold around 4.9%. The sequencing input was peripheral blood. The receptors come from a human donor in a cohort sampled during active COVID-19.

The chain links TRBV9 to TRBJ1-6; D is uncertain. The V and J ends lost 1 base and 0 bases respectively, with 8 bases between them. Per the germline V gene, CDR1 is SGDLS and CDR2 is YYNGEE. The CDR3 sequence is 16 residues long. The CDR3 DNA reads as TGTGCCAGCAGCGTATCGGGGAGCTCCTATAATTCACCCCTCCACTTT. Translation gives CASSVSGSSYNSPLHF. The full variable domain, in which reference TRBV9 and TRBJ1-6 provide the parts outside the CDR3, is DSGVTQTPKHLITATGQRVTLRCSPRSGDLSVYWYQQSLDQGLQFLIQYYNGEERAKGNILERFSAQQFPDLHSELNLSSLELGDSALYFCASSVSGSSYNSPLHFGNGTRLTVT.

Only one count was recorded for this clone. The junction does not match germline at one end; this may be a read error. The rearrangement links TRBV7-7 to TRBJ2-4; TRBD1 aligns across 7 bases. CDR3 length: 18 amino acids. The germline V gene encodes CDR1 SSHAT and CDR2 FNYEAQ (reference sequence). CDR3: CASSDGTENALAKNIQYF. The CDR3 nucleotides are TGTGCTAGCAGCGACGGGACAGAGAACGCTTTAGCCAAAAACATTCAGTACTTC.

The J gene is TRBJ2-3, the V gene TRBV4-2; the match to TRBD2 covers 12 bases. V shed 3 bases, J shed 0 bases, and the junction held 10 bases outside the gene matches. Germline CDR1 LGHNA, CDR2 YNFKEQ. The CDR3 has 19 amino acids. CDR3 in amino acids: CASSHLGLAGGSSTDTQYF. CDR3 bases: TGTGCCAGCAGCCATCTGGGGCTAGCGGGGGGGTCTAGCACAGATACGCAGTATTTT.

This clone was counted between two and nine times. The rearrangement uses TRBV5-1 and TRBJ1-6; maybe TRBD1 (5 bases). This CDR3 has 15 amino acids. Trimming stripped 0 bases from V and 8 bases from J, with 12 bases between. CDR1 and CDR2 (germline): SGHRS, YFSETQ. The CDR3 DNA reads TGCGCCAGCAGCTTGGCGGGTCAGGGCTATTCACCCCTCCACTTT. This gives the protein CASSLAGQGYSPLHF.

This clone has a handful of counts. Written as DNA, the CDR3 is TGTGCCAGCACCTTTGGGACAGGGAGCTACGAGCAGTACTTC. It specifies CASTFGTGSYEQYF. This rearrangement joins TRBV6-6 to TRBJ2-7; TRBD1 matches at 9 bases. This CDR3 comprises 14 residues. V lost 7 bases and J lost 3; bases outside the gene matches: 7. Germline V gene sequence: CDR1 MNHNY, CDR2 SVGAGI (reference sequence).

The rearrangement links TRBV7-2 to TRBJ2-3; perhaps TRBD2 as D (5 bases). The CDR3 is made up of 15 amino acids. V gave up 2 bases and J gave up 0 bases, with 9 bases separating them. Germline CDR1 reads SGHTA; CDR2 reads FQGNSA. DNA of the CDR3: TGTGCCAGCAGCTTAAAGCGGCGAAGCACAGATACGCAGTATTTT. This sequence encodes CASSLKRRSTDTQYF.

The DNA of the CDR3 is TGTGCCAGCAGTGTGGAGACGAACACTGAAGCTTTCTTT. Its translation: CASSVETNTEAFF. The chain recombines TRBV2 with TRBJ1-1, with D hard to call. This CDR3 contains 13 residues. Trimming stripped 4 bases from V and 1 base from J, with 7 bases between. Germline loops: CDR1 SNHLY, CDR2 FYNNEI.

This clone was counted once. This chain connects TRBV7-9 to TRBJ2-7; possibly TRBD1 for D (6 bases). The V end was cut by 5 bases, the J end by 0 bases, with 14 bases between. Germline V lookup: CDR1 SEHNR, CDR2 FQNEAQ (reference sequence). The CDR3 runs to 15 residues. CDR3 in DNA: TGTGCCAGCAGCCGACCCTACAGGGACTCCTACGAGCAGTACTTC. Translated, it gives CASSRPYRDSYEQYF. Variable domain in full (rest from reference TRBV7-9 and TRBJ2-7): DTGVSQNPRHKITKRGQNVTFRCDPISEHNRLYWYRQTLGQGPEFLTYFQNEAQLEKSRLLSDRFSAERPKGSFSTLEIQRTEQGDSAMYLCASSRPYRDSYEQYFGPGTRLTVT.